One and the same sample provided the 22 T cell receptor beta chains below, sequenced in a study of radiotherapy plus CTLA-4 blockade in lung cancer. The method was immunoSEQ multiplex PCR; TCRdb's version includes in-frame clones alone and lacks a portion of them. The table includes roughly 30,000 clones, over 75% detected once. The sample here was peripheral blood, taken from a patient treated with radiotherapy plus ipilimumab. The receptors here all came from a human donor with non-small cell lung cancer that progressed on radiotherapy plus ipilimumab.

This clone has just a few counts. This chain uses TRBV2 with TRBJ1-6; 9 bases are shared with TRBD1. Trimming at V came to 6 bases and at J to 6 bases, leaving 3 bases not matched to a gene. The germline V gene encodes CDR1 SNHLY and CDR2 FYNNEI. The CDR3 covers 14 residues. CDR3 nucleotides: TGTGCCAGCAGACCACAGGGGGCTAATTCACCCCTCCACTTT. It is translated as CASRPQGANSPLHF.

This chain links TRBV6-1 with TRBJ1-4; D may be TRBD1 (5 bases). Germline CDR1 is MNHNS and CDR2 is SASEGT. Between the trimmed V and J ends, which lost 3 bases and 8 bases, there was a span of 10 bases. The CDR3 sequence is 13 residues long. CDR3 region: CASSENNREKLFF. CDR3 nucleotides: TGTGCCAGCAGTGAGAACAACAGGGAAAAACTGTTTTTT.

The chain has TRBV5-5 and TRBJ2-5; weak D call: TRBD2 (6 bases). From germline, CDR1 is SGHKS and CDR2 YYEKEE (reference sequence). The V end lost 4 bases, the J end lost 5 bases, and 12 bases lay between the germline ends. This CDR3 is 13 amino acids long. The CDR3, as DNA: TGTGCCAGCAGCGCCGCGGGGAGGGAGACCCAGTACTTC. Translating gives CASSAAGRETQYF.

V is TRBV11-2 and J is TRBJ2-7; tentatively, D is TRBD2 (5 bases). Germline CDR1 reads SGHAT; CDR2 reads FQNNGV. Trimming shortened V by 7 bases and J by 1 base, and 14 bases separated the two germline ends. This CDR3 has 14 residues. Here the CDR3 reads CASNLLSGSYEQYF. The CDR3 DNA reads TGTGCCAGCAACCTTTTATCGGGGTCCTACGAGCAGTACTTC. Full variable domain (missing parts from reference TRBV11-2 and TRBJ2-7): EAGVAQSPRYKIIEKRQSVAFWCNPISGHATLYWYQQILGQGPKLLIQFQNNGVVDDSQLPKDRFSAERLKGVDSTLKIQPAKLEDSAVYLCASNLLSGSYEQYFGPGTRLTVT.

The V call is TRBV19, the J call TRBJ2-7, with D maybe TRBD1 (6 bases). The CDR3 has 13 amino acids. Germline CDR1 reads LNHDA; CDR2 reads SQIVND (reference sequence). V was shortened by 8 bases and J by 12 bases, with 23 bases between the two germline ends. CDR3 DNA: TGTGCCAGTCCTATGGCGGACAGACCTACGTCGTACTTC. This translates into CASPMADRPTSYF.

The chain couples TRBV29-1 to TRBJ2-7, with 8 bases aligning to TRBD2. Germline values: CDR1 SQVTM, CDR2 ANQGSEA. This CDR3 comprises 13 residues. With 3 bases clipped from V and 6 bases from J, the junction kept 7 bases outside the gene matches. The CDR3: CSVDFGGAAEQYF. DNA of the CDR3: TGCAGCGTTGATTTCGGGGGGGCCGCCGAGCAGTACTTC.

V and J are TRBV7-9 and TRBJ2-3, with TRBD2 identical over 10 bases. Trimming at V came to 5 bases and at J to 0 bases, leaving 14 bases not matched to a gene. The germline CDR1 and CDR2 sequences are SEHNR and FQNEAQ (reference sequence). This CDR3 has 19 amino acids. CDR3 sequence: CASSTDPAGGVTSTDTQYF. CDR3 coding DNA: TGTGCCAGCAGCACGGACCCAGCGGGGGGGGTGACTAGCACAGATACGCAGTATTTT.

This chain connects TRBV19 to TRBJ2-3; 11 bases are a match to TRBD2. Germline V lookup: CDR1 LNHDA, CDR2 SQIVND (reference sequence). With V trimmed by 6 bases and J by 2 bases, 4 bases remained unmatched. The CDR3 has 15 residues. The CDR3 DNA reads as TGTGCCAGTAGCCAACTAGCGGGGGTCACAGATACGCAGTATTTT. Encoded protein: CASSQLAGVTDTQYF. Looking up the rest from reference TRBV19 and TRBJ2-3 gives the full variable domain: DGGITQSPKYLFRKEGQNVTLSCEQNLNHDAMYWYRQDPGQGLRLIYYSQIVNDFQKGDIAEGYSVSREKKESFPLTVTSAQKNPTAFYLCASSQLAGVTDTQYFGPGTRLTVL.

The chain combines TRBV4-1 with TRBJ1-4; the D gene is possibly TRBD1 (6 bases). The CDR3 has 16 amino acids. V dropped 4 bases and J dropped 1 base, with 13 bases sitting between them. Germline V lookup: CDR1 MGHRA, CDR2 YSYEKL. The CDR3 sequence is CASSLVKTGTNEKLFF. The DNA for the CDR3 is TGCGCCAGCAGCCTTGTCAAGACAGGAACTAATGAAAAACTGTTTTTT.

CDR3 protein: CASSSQGGDTEAFF. CDR3 DNA: TGTGCCAGCAGCTCACAGGGAGGGGACACTGAAGCTTTCTTT. The chain links TRBV5-4 to TRBJ1-1; possibly TRBD1 for D (6 bases). CDR1 is SGHNT, CDR2 YYREEE, per germline (reference sequence). The CDR3 loop spans 14 amino acids. The germline V and J ends were trimmed by 3 bases and 3 bases, with 12 bases remaining between them.

The chain carries TRBV2 and TRBJ1-4, with 7 bases lining up with TRBD1. J was trimmed by 3 bases and V by 3 bases; bases with no gene match: 4. The germline CDR1 and CDR2 sequences are SNHLY and FYNNEI. The CDR3 totals 15 residues. The CDR3 DNA is TGTGCCAGCAGTGATCTCGGGACAGCTAATGAAAAACTGTTTTTT. Its translation is CASSDLGTANEKLFF.

The chain couples TRBV5-1 to TRBJ2-5; 7 bases are a match to TRBD2. The CDR3 sequence is 16 residues long. The V gene's germline CDR1 is SGHRS and CDR2 YFSETQ. After removal of 3 bases from V and 5 bases from J, the junction contained 13 bases not matched to a gene. The CDR3 coding sequence is TGCGCCAGCAGCTCGGGAGCGTGGGGGGGACTGGAGACCCAGTACTTC. It is translated as CASSSGAWGGLETQYF.

The chain has TRBV2 and TRBJ1-2, with 9 bases identical to TRBD1. V was clipped by 6 bases and J by 11 bases; unmatched bases: 13. The germline V gene encodes CDR1 SNHLY and CDR2 FYNNEI. This CDR3 spans 14 amino acids. The CDR3 DNA follows: TGTGCCAGCAGGGAAACCGGGACAGGGTACCCGTACACCTTC. Amino acid sequence: CASRETGTGYPYTF.

This clone has only one observation. The J gene is TRBJ1-6, the V gene TRBV18; 7 bases are a match to TRBD1. The germline V gene has CDR1 KGHSH and CDR2 LQKENI. The CDR3 is 15 amino acids. V lost 1 base to trimming and J lost 7 bases; unmatched junction nucleotides: 4. The CDR3 sequence is CASSPQGAVNSPLHF. The CDR3 DNA sequence: TGTGCCAGCTCACCACAGGGGGCGGTAAATTCACCCCTCCACTTT.

The CDR3 DNA is TGTGCCAGCAGTTACTCGAAGCTAGCGGGGGGGAATGAGCAGTTCTTC. It yields the protein CASSYSKLAGGNEQFF. V is TRBV6-5 and J is TRBJ2-1; 12 nucleotides match TRBD2. With V trimmed by 0 bases and J by 7 bases, 4 bases remained unmatched. The CDR3 sequence is 16 residues long. The V gene's germline CDR1 is MNHEY and CDR2 SVGAGI.

This rearrangement joins TRBV9 to TRBJ2-3, with 8 bases that match TRBD2. CDR1 and CDR2 (germline): SGDLS, YYNGEE. CDR3 size: 14 residues. V lost 7 bases and J lost 2; bases outside the gene matches: 6. CDR3 bases: TGTGCCAGCGGGTTGCGGGGGGCCACAGATACGCAGTATTTT. It is translated as CASGLRGATDTQYF.

The chain recombines TRBV5-1 with TRBJ2-6; 12 bases agree with TRBD1. Germline trimming cut 3 bases from V and 2 bases from J; bases unmatched to any gene: 15. CDR1 is SGHRS and CDR2 is YFSETQ in the germline V gene. This CDR3 spans 21 amino acids. CDR3 sequence (DNA): TGCGCCAGCAGCTCTTCCTGGGCCCTGGGACAGGGGGCGGCTGGGGCCAACGTCCTGACTTTC. Protein sequence: CASSSSWALGQGAAGANVLTF.

The chain uses TRBV10-2 and TRBJ2-3, with 7 bases that match TRBD2. Trimming at V came to 6 bases and at J to 4 bases, leaving 7 bases not matched to a gene. CDR3 length: 14 residues. The V gene's germline CDR1 is WSHSY and CDR2 SAAADI. The DNA of the CDR3 is TGCGCCAGCAGCCTGACTAGCCGCCCAGATACGCAGTATTTT. Translated, it gives CASSLTSRPDTQYF.

This chain connects TRBV27 to TRBJ2-3, with 11 positions matching TRBD2. This CDR3 region has 18 residues. In germline, CDR1 is MNHEY, CDR2 SMNVEV (reference sequence). J gave up 1 base and V 5 bases, and 11 bases lay outside the gene matches. Here the CDR3 reads CASSNPSSGGRRTDTQYF. CDR3 DNA sequence: TGTGCCAGCAGTAATCCCTCTAGCGGGGGGCGACGCACAGATACGCAGTATTTT.

This clone was counted between two and nine times. V is TRBV29-1 and J is TRBJ1-2; D is unresolved. CDR1 and CDR2 (germline): SQVTM, ANQGSEA. This CDR3 has 8 amino acids. Trimming removed 8 bases from V and 8 bases from J, with 6 bases in between. CDR3 coding DNA: TGCAGCCCGGAGGGCTACACCTTC. Its protein product is CSPEGYTF.

This chain joins TRBV7-9 and TRBJ1-4; 11 bases are shared with TRBD1. Germline V gene data show CDR1 as SEHNR and CDR2 as FQNEAQ (reference sequence). The CDR3 length is 15 residues. The V gene end was trimmed by 5 bases and the J gene end by 8 bases; junction bases not matched to a gene: 7. The CDR3 is CASSPWTGGLEKLFF. The CDR3 DNA reads as TGTGCCAGCAGCCCATGGACAGGGGGCTTAGAAAAACTGTTTTTT.

The V gene is TRBV9, the J gene TRBJ1-1; the match to TRBD1 covers 8 bases. V lost 4 bases to trimming and J lost 6 bases; unmatched junction nucleotides: 17. This CDR3 has 17 residues. CDR1 and CDR2 (germline): SGDLS, YYNGEE. The CDR3 is CASSRYAGGAGKAEAFF. CDR3 in DNA: TGTGCCAGCAGCAGATATGCAGGGGGCGCAGGCAAGGCTGAAGCTTTCTTT.